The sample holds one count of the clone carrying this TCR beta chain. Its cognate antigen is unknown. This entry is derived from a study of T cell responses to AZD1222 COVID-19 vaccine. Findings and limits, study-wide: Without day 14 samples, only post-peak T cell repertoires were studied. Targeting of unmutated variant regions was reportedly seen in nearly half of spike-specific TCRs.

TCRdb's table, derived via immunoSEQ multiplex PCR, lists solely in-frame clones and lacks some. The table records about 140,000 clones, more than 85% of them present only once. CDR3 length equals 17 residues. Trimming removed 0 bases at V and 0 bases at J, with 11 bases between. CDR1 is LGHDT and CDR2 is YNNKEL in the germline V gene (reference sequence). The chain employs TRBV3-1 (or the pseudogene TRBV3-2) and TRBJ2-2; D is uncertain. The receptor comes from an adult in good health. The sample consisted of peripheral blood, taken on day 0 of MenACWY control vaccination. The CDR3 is CASSQDSSPANTGELFF. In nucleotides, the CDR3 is TGTGCCAGCAGCCAAGACTCGAGCCCGGCGAACACCGGGGAGCTGTTTTTT.